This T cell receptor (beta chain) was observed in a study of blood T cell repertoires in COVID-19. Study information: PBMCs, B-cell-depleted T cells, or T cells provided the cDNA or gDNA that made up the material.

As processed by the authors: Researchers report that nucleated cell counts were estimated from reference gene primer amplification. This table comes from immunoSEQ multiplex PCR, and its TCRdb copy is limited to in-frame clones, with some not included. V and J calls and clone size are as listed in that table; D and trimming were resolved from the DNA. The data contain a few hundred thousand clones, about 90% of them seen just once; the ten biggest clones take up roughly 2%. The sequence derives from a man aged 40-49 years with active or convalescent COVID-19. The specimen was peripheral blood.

The CDR3 loop is CASSVSGTATDTQYF. In DNA form, the CDR3 reads TGTGCCAGCAGCGTTTCCGGGACAGCCACAGATACGCAGTATTTT. V usage is TRBV9 and J usage is TRBJ2-3, with 7 bases that match TRBD1. Germline trimming cut 2 bases from V and 2 bases from J; bases unmatched to any gene: 5. Germline V gene data show CDR1 as SGDLS and CDR2 as YYNGEE. This CDR3 region has 15 residues.